The 11 T cell receptor beta chains listed next were all sequenced from one sample in a study of T cell changes during pregnancy in multiple sclerosis. Profiled with immunoSEQ multiplex PCR; TCRdb holds only in-frame clones, not every one. The sample lists about 24,000 clones, 85% to 90% occurring once. The sample was CD4+ T cells from peripheral blood mononuclear cells, taken in the second trimester of pregnancy. These TCRs come from a female donor in good health, enrolled as a control in a pregnancy study.

The genes are TRBV5-4 and TRBJ1-6; 8 bases agree with TRBD1. Germline V gene lookup returns CDR1 SGHNT and CDR2 YYREEE (reference sequence). This CDR3 has 16 residues. V gave up 4 bases and J gave up 4 bases; unmatched junction bases: 7. For the CDR3, the DNA is TGTGCCAGCAGCCCTGGGGACAGGCAGTATAATTCACCCCTCCACTTT. Its protein product is CASSPGDRQYNSPLHF.

The chain joins TRBV27 to TRBJ2-7; TRBD2 agrees at 12 bases. This CDR3 contains 17 residues. V shed 3 bases, J shed 9 bases, and the junction held 15 bases outside the gene matches. Germline CDR1 is MNHEY and CDR2 is SMNVEV (reference sequence). The CDR3 spells CASSLAGPSGGGIRQYF. The CDR3 nucleotides are TGTGCCAGCAGTTTGGCGGGCCCTAGCGGGGGGGGCATAAGGCAGTACTTC.

V gene TRBV28 combines with J gene TRBJ1-2; maybe TRBD1 (6 bases). This CDR3 is built from 14 residues. V gave up 9 bases and J gave up 4 bases, with 18 bases separating them. Germline V gene data show CDR1 as MDHEN and CDR2 as SYDVKM. CDR3 nucleotides: TGTGCCAGTCTCGAGGGACAAAGAGTCTATGGCTACACCTTC. This translates into CASLEGQRVYGYTF.

The V gene is TRBV25-1, the J gene TRBJ2-7, with TRBD2 as a possible D gene (6 bases). Germline V gene sequence: CDR1 MGHDK, CDR2 SYGVNS. V gave up 6 bases and J gave up 2 bases, with 8 bases separating them. The CDR3 runs to 12 residues. CDR3 sequence (DNA): TGTGCCAGCAGCGGGGGACCCTACGAGCAGTACTTC. Protein sequence: CASSGGPYEQYF.

The V gene is TRBV5-1, the J gene TRBJ2-7; 7 positions agree with TRBD2. The CDR3 runs 14 residues. The ends lost 9 bases at V and 4 bases at J; junction bases unmatched: 13. CDR1 is SGHRS and CDR2 is YFSETQ in the germline V gene. CDR3 nucleotide sequence: TGCGCCACCTCCGGAAGGGAGGGGTCTTACGAGCAGTACTTC. Translation: CATSGREGSYEQYF.

J is TRBJ2-7 and V is TRBV9; 10 nucleotides match TRBD2. Germline CDR1 is SGDLS and CDR2 is YYNGEE. This CDR3 spans 14 amino acids. V lost 3 bases to trimming and J lost 4 bases; unmatched junction nucleotides: 4. CDR3 amino acids: CASSASGSWYEQYF. CDR3 in DNA: TGTGCCAGCAGCGCTAGCGGGAGTTGGTACGAGCAGTACTTC.

Points on this clone: A junction boundary mismatches the germline segment, possibly from a read error. CDR3 sequence: CASSQAQGRTPKYGYTF. DNA of the CDR3: TGTGCCAGCAGCCAGGCGCAGGGCCGTACGCCTAAATATGGCTACACCTTC. This rearrangement joins TRBV14 to TRBJ1-2; possibly TRBD1 for D (5 bases). This CDR3 region has 17 residues. Germline V gives CDR1 SGHDN, CDR2 FVKESK.

Concerning this clone: Different DNA sequences within this sample yield the same CDR3. The rearrangement links TRBV4-3 to TRBJ1-1; D not certain. There are 14 residues in the CDR3. V was trimmed by 4 bases and J by 4 bases, leaving 13 bases between them. The germline CDR1 and CDR2 sequences are LGHNA and YSLEER. CDR3 sequence (DNA): TGCGCCAGCAGCCTTGTTGGAGTTCGCACTGAAGCTTTCTTT. Translating gives CASSLVGVRTEAFF.

V usage is TRBV29-1 and J usage is TRBJ2-6; D not resolved. Trimming took off 0 bases at V and 0 bases at J, with 9 bases between the two ends. Germline V lookup: CDR1 SQVTM, CDR2 ANQGSEA. CDR3 length equals 16 residues. In DNA form, the CDR3 reads TGCAGCGTTGAAGACCCTTTACACTCTGGGGCCAACGTCCTGACTTTC. Translating gives CSVEDPLHSGANVLTF.

This clone was detected only once. The chain joins TRBV9 to TRBJ1-6; 8 positions agree with TRBD1. J was trimmed by 5 bases and V by 4 bases; bases with no gene match: 5. CDR3 length: 15 amino acids. Per the germline V gene, CDR1 is SGDLS and CDR2 is YYNGEE. The CDR3 coding sequence is TGTGCCAGCAGCTTGACAGGGGATAATAATTCACCCCTCCACTTT. It is translated as CASSLTGDNNSPLHF. Looking up the rest from reference TRBV9 and TRBJ1-6 gives the full variable domain: DSGVTQTPKHLITATGQRVTLRCSPRSGDLSVYWYQQSLDQGLQFLIQYYNGEERAKGNILERFSAQQFPDLHSELNLSSLELGDSALYFCASSLTGDNNSPLHFGNGTRLTVT.

The sample holds a few counts of this clone. The chain carries TRBV4-1 and TRBJ1-2; D is unresolved. Trimming left V 0 bases short and J 4 bases short, with 12 bases between. From germline, CDR1 is MGHRA and CDR2 YSYEKL. This CDR3 is 15 amino acids long. Here the CDR3 DNA reads TGCGCCAGCAGCCAAGAGATTCAGTCCCTCTATGGCTACACCTTC. The encoded protein is CASSQEIQSLYGYTF.